This T cell receptor (beta chain) was captured in a study of blood T cell repertoires in COVID-19. Participants were aged 18 to 89 years from around 26 US areas. Assay used: immunoSEQ multiplex PCR; TCRdb lists only in-frame clones, some missing. This sample has about 330,000 clones; over 80% occur once, and the top ten carry less than 5.5%. The germline gives CDR1 WSHSY, CDR2 SAAADI. The CDR3 is made up of 15 amino acids. Trimming took off 2 bases at V and 2 bases at J, with 13 bases between the two ends. This TCR was recovered from a man aged 30 to 39 who had recovered from COVID-19. Sequenced input: PBMCs or T cells enriched from blood (not recorded which). V usage is TRBV10-2 and J usage is TRBJ2-7; D gene uncertain. The CDR3 sequence is CASSEGRGAPYEQYF. CDR3 nucleotide sequence: TGCGCCAGCAGTGAGGGTCGCGGTGCTCCCTACGAGCAGTACTTC.